The next 30 T cell receptor beta chains were all read from a single sample in a study of OX40 agonist ivuxolimab in advanced cancers. Library method: the immunoSEQ multiplex PCR assay. As stored in TCRdb, this immuneACCESS dataset retains in-frame rearrangements with V and J assigned. A fraction of the clones does not appear; measured against another copy, unresolved V genes explain less than half of the discrepancy, and the remainder lacks a known reason. This sample gives 70,000 to 95,000 clones in total; approximately 90% of them show up just once. In total, the top ten clones hold 0.4% to 0.55% of the sample. This specimen consisted of CD4+ or CD8+ T cells sorted from blood, obtained in a trial of the OX40 agonist ivuxolimab. These receptor sequences come from an adult with an advanced solid tumor such as melanoma, head and neck, liver or kidney cancer.

The chain recombines TRBV6-4 with TRBJ2-1; 9 nucleotides match TRBD1. The CDR3 loop spans 14 amino acids. CDR1 and CDR2 from the germline V gene are MRHNA and SNTAGT. V shed 6 bases, J shed 8 bases, and the junction held 8 bases outside the gene matches. CDR3 nucleotide sequence: TGTGCCAGCAGCGCTAATCGGGACAGGGATGAGCAGTTCTTC. It encodes CASSANRDRDEQFF.

This chain links TRBV5-1 with TRBJ1-1; possible D gene TRBD1, 6 bases. V gave up 0 bases and J gave up 5 bases, with 8 bases separating them. The V gene's germline CDR1 is SGHRS and CDR2 YFSETQ. This CDR3 region has 13 residues. The CDR3 sequence is CASSLGGGTEAFF. The CDR3 bases are TGCGCCAGCAGCTTGGGAGGGGGGACTGAAGCTTTCTTT.

The chain is built from TRBV5-1 and TRBJ2-5, with D perhaps TRBD1 (7 bases). There are 14 residues in the CDR3. Germline V gene sequence: CDR1 SGHRS, CDR2 YFSETQ. V shed 4 bases and J shed 2 bases, with 12 bases lying between them. The DNA of the CDR3 is TGCGCCAGCAGCCGCGGGACAGAACAAGAGACCCAGTACTTC. It yields the protein CASSRGTEQETQYF.

This chain links TRBV9 with TRBJ1-2; TRBD1 is a possible D gene (5 bases). Deletions cut 3 bases from V and 4 bases from J, with 16 bases between. This CDR3 contains 15 residues. Germline V CDR1 and CDR2: SGDLS, YYNGEE. The CDR3 sequence: CASSEQAGSSYGYTF. The CDR3 DNA is TGTGCCAGCAGCGAACAAGCAGGGTCTTCCTATGGCTACACCTTC.

V and J are TRBV11-3 and TRBJ2-1; D unclear. Trimming removed 5 bases at V and 8 bases at J, with 13 bases between. Germline loops: CDR1 SGHNT, CDR2 YENEEA. This CDR3 region has 13 residues. The DNA for the CDR3 is TGTGCCAGCAGCCAACGTGGTGGGGATGAGCAGTTCTTC. Translation gives CASSQRGGDEQFF.

The chain joins TRBV20-1 to TRBJ1-2, with D unclear. Germline V gene data show CDR1 as DFQATT and CDR2 as SNEGSKA (reference sequence). V gave up 7 bases and J gave up 7 bases, with 13 bases separating them. The CDR3 runs to 11 residues. CDR3 bases: TGCAGTGAAGCGTCCTCGAGTGGCTACACCTTC. Its translation is CSEASSSGYTF.

This chain joins TRBV5-4 and TRBJ1-2; the D is unclear. Looked up from germline, CDR1 is SGHNT and CDR2 is YYREEE (reference sequence). Trimming removed 1 base from V and 2 bases from J, with 18 bases in between. This CDR3 has 17 residues. This CDR3 is CASSLWRLPPENYGYTF. The CDR3, as DNA: TGTGCCAGCAGCTTGTGGCGCCTTCCTCCGGAGAACTATGGCTACACCTTC. Drawing the rest from reference TRBV5-4 and TRBJ1-2, the complete variable domain is ETGVTQSPTHLIKTRGQQVTLRCSSQSGHNTVSWYQQALGQGPQFIFQYYREEENGRGNFPPRFSGLQFPNYSSELNVNALELDDSALYLCASSLWRLPPENYGYTFGSGTRLTVV.

The chain links TRBV19 to TRBJ2-2; D remains ambiguous. Trimming removed 4 bases at V and 2 bases at J, with 11 bases between. CDR3 length: 15 residues. Per the germline V gene, CDR1 is LNHDA and CDR2 is SQIVND (reference sequence). The CDR3 loop reads CASSTPGYNTGELFF. CDR3 nucleotides: TGTGCCAGTAGTACCCCCGGTTACAACACCGGGGAGCTGTTTTTT. The full variable domain, in which reference TRBV19 and TRBJ2-2 provide the parts outside the CDR3, is DGGITQSPKYLFRKEGQNVTLSCEQNLNHDAMYWYRQDPGQGLRLIYYSQIVNDFQKGDIAEGYSVSREKKESFPLTVTSAQKNPTAFYLCASSTPGYNTGELFFGEGSRLTVL.

J is TRBJ1-4 and V is TRBV6-6, with D hard to call. Germline V gene lookup returns CDR1 MNHNY and CDR2 SVGAGI (reference sequence). This CDR3 has 11 amino acids. V was trimmed by 8 bases and J by 16 bases, leaving 17 bases between them. The CDR3 bases are TGTGCCAGCCGAAGCGGCATACGGGCGTTTTTT. Protein sequence: CASRSGIRAFF.

The chain combines TRBV9 with TRBJ2-5, with 8 bases matching TRBD2. Unmatched junction bases numbered 22, after V lost 1 base and J lost 2 bases. The CDR3 totals 21 residues. CDR1 and CDR2 from the germline V gene are SGDLS and YYNGEE. In DNA form, the CDR3 reads TGTGCCAGCAGCGTATCCATAATATCGCTAGCGGGTGGTGGGGCGCAAGAGACCCAGTACTTC. The encoded protein is CASSVSIISLAGGGAQETQYF.

V is TRBV6-1 and J is TRBJ1-4, with 8 bases lining up with TRBD1. The trim removed 3 bases at V and 7 bases at J, leaving 7 bases unmatched. The CDR3 is made up of 15 amino acids. Germline V lookup: CDR1 MNHNS, CDR2 SASEGT. CDR3 coding DNA: TGTGCCAGCAGTGACCCGGACAGGGCAATTGAAAAACTGTTTTTT. Translated, it gives CASSDPDRAIEKLFF.

This chain connects TRBV11-3 to TRBJ2-3; the match to TRBD1 covers 9 bases. The CDR3 is made up of 16 amino acids. The V gene end was trimmed by 4 bases and the J gene end by 4 bases; junction bases not matched to a gene: 9. The germline V gene encodes CDR1 SGHNT and CDR2 YENEEA. The CDR3 sequence: CASSSYGQGRADTQYF. DNA of the CDR3: TGTGCCAGCAGCTCTTACGGACAGGGGCGGGCAGATACGCAGTATTTT.

This clone was observed a handful of times. This chain joins TRBV11-2 and TRBJ1-1, with D hard to call. Germline V lookup: CDR1 SGHAT, CDR2 FQNNGV. The length of the CDR3 is 11 residues. V dropped 4 bases and J dropped 3 bases, with 3 bases sitting between them. CDR3 sequence (DNA): TGTGCCAGCAGCTCCTACACTGAAGCTTTCTTT. Its translation: CASSSYTEAFF.

This chain connects TRBV23-1 to TRBJ2-1, with 7 bases that match TRBD1. TRBV23-1 is given ORF status, its function remaining uncertain. The trim removed 3 bases at V and 4 bases at J, leaving 9 bases unmatched. The CDR3 loop spans 16 amino acids. CDR3 nucleotide sequence: TGCGCCAGCAGTCATCCTAGGGACAGCTCATACAATGAGCAGTTCTTC. Protein: CASSHPRDSSYNEQFF.

The V call is TRBV5-1, the J call TRBJ2-2; D ambiguous. V lost 6 bases and J lost 3, with 6 bases in between. This CDR3 is built from 12 residues. In germline, CDR1 is SGHRS, CDR2 YFSETQ. The CDR3 protein is CASNPDTGELFF. The CDR3 coding sequence is TGCGCCAGCAATCCCGACACCGGGGAGCTGTTTTTT.

The chain uses TRBV7-3 and TRBJ2-1, with 9 bases identical to TRBD1. CDR3 size: 17 residues. J was trimmed by 4 bases and V by 4 bases; bases with no gene match: 11. Germline lookup yields CDR1 SGHTA and CDR2 FQGTGA. In DNA, the CDR3 is TGTGCCAGCAGCTCAAGGGGGACAGGGCGCTGGTACAATGAGCAGTTCTTC. Translating it yields CASSSRGTGRWYNEQFF.

This clone was detected only once. J is TRBJ2-5 and V is TRBV5-1; D unresolved. The ends were cut back, 7 bases at V and 2 bases at J, with 18 bases in the middle. Germline V gene sequence: CDR1 SGHRS, CDR2 YFSETQ. The CDR3 totals 15 residues. The CDR3 bases are TGCGCCAGCGCCCCAACTCCTGGGGTTCAAGAGACCCAGTACTTC. Encoded protein: CASAPTPGVQETQYF. Complete variable domain (other parts from reference TRBV5-1 and TRBJ2-5): KAGVTQTPRYLIKTRGQQVTLSCSPISGHRSVSWYQQTPGQGLQFLFEYFSETQRNKGNFPGRFSGRQFSNSRSEMNVSTLELGDSALYLCASAPTPGVQETQYFGPGTRLLVL.

The chain recombines TRBV18 with TRBJ2-2, with D tentatively TRBD2 (5 bases). The germline V and J ends were trimmed by 6 bases and 3 bases, with 8 bases remaining between them. CDR1 is KGHSH and CDR2 is LQKENI in the germline V gene. This CDR3 is built from 13 residues. The CDR3 DNA sequence: TGTGCCAGCTCCCCAGCGGACACCGGGGAGCTGTTTTTT. Encoded protein: CASSPADTGELFF.

This sequence joins TRBV28 and TRBJ1-5, with TRBD1 matching 7 bases. V trimming: 8 bases; J trimming: 5 bases; junction bases outside the gene matches: 15. This CDR3 has 16 residues. Germline CDR1 reads MDHEN; CDR2 reads SYDVKM. The CDR3 here is CASWSRAGGFYQPQHF. CDR3 nucleotide sequence: TGTGCCAGCTGGTCGCGAGCAGGGGGATTCTATCAGCCCCAGCATTTT.

V and J are TRBV18 and TRBJ1-4, with D unclear. Trimming stripped 6 bases from V and 8 bases from J, with 16 bases between. The germline V gene encodes CDR1 KGHSH and CDR2 LQKENI. CDR3 length: 14 amino acids. The CDR3 coding sequence is TGTGCCAGCTCCCCCAGGCAGGAGGGCGAAAAACTGTTTTTT. It encodes CASSPRQEGEKLFF.

This clone showed up just once. The genes are TRBV2 and TRBJ2-3; tentative D call: TRBD1 (6 bases). Germline loops: CDR1 SNHLY, CDR2 FYNNEI. The CDR3 has 13 amino acids. V was cut by 10 bases and J by 2 bases, with 13 bases left in between. CDR3 bases: TGTGCCACAGGGGATGGGGACACAGATACGCAGTATTTT. Its translation is CATGDGDTDTQYF.

The chain employs TRBV27 and TRBJ2-7; 10 bases are shared with TRBD2. V shed 6 bases, J shed 2 bases, and the junction held 4 bases outside the gene matches. CDR3 size: 14 residues. The germline V gene has CDR1 MNHEY and CDR2 SMNVEV (reference sequence). CDR3 loop: CASSTSGETYEQYF. CDR3 sequence (DNA): TGTGCCAGCAGCACTAGCGGGGAAACCTACGAGCAGTACTTC.

The chain couples TRBV27 to TRBJ1-1, with D possibly TRBD1 on 5 matching bases. The V gene's germline CDR1 is MNHEY and CDR2 SMNVEV (reference sequence). V was pared by 5 bases and J by 4 bases, with 14 bases between. The CDR3 is 14 amino acids. CDR3 bases: TGTGCCAGCAGTGTACCAGGAAGGGGCACTGAAGCTTTCTTT. Its protein is CASSVPGRGTEAFF.

The chain uses TRBV6-5 and TRBJ1-2; TRBD1 might be the D (5 bases). CDR1 MNHEY and CDR2 SVGAGI come from the germline V gene. The V gene lost 8 bases and the J gene lost 4 bases, with 11 bases spanning the gap. The CDR3 spans 12 residues. CDR3 protein: CASGDLTYGYTF. CDR3 bases: TGTGCCAGCGGGGACTTAACCTATGGCTACACCTTC.

V gene TRBV5-1 combines with J gene TRBJ1-6; D uncertain. V gave up 0 bases and J gave up 8 bases, with 12 bases separating them. Germline V gene data show CDR1 as SGHRS and CDR2 as YFSETQ. CDR3 length equals 15 residues. The CDR3 bases are TGCGCCAGCAGCTTGGCACCAGACGGGTATTCACCCCTCCACTTT. Amino acids: CASSLAPDGYSPLHF.

The rearrangement joins TRBV10-3 to TRBJ2-5; 9 bases align to TRBD1. Germline lookup yields CDR1 ENHRY and CDR2 SYGVKD. Trimming took 10 bases from V and 2 from J; bases not matched to a gene: 8. This CDR3 has 14 amino acids. CDR3 in amino acids: CATQRQGGQETQYF. Written as DNA, the CDR3 is TGTGCCACCCAAAGACAGGGGGGGCAAGAGACCCAGTACTTC.

The genes are TRBV6-6 and TRBJ2-3; tentative D call: TRBD2 (6 bases). This CDR3 region has 14 residues. Trimming removed 8 bases at V and 2 bases at J, with 14 bases between. Germline V gives CDR1 MNHNY, CDR2 SVGAGI (reference sequence). CDR3 sequence: CASCPGGNTDTQYF. In nucleotides, the CDR3 is TGTGCCAGCTGTCCCGGGGGAAACACAGATACGCAGTATTTT.

The chain joins TRBV19 to TRBJ2-2; TRBD1 matches 8 bases. The CDR3 is made up of 16 amino acids. After removal of 5 bases from V and 5 bases from J, the junction contained 10 bases not matched to a gene. The germline V gene has CDR1 LNHDA and CDR2 SQIVND (reference sequence). The CDR3 bases are TGTGCCAGTAGTCTCATACCAGGGGGCTGGACCGGGGAGCTGTTTTTT. Its translation: CASSLIPGGWTGELFF.

The gene calls are TRBV6-1 and TRBJ2-5; either TRBD1 or TRBD2 may fit D (6 bases each). The V end lost 6 bases, the J end lost 7 bases, and 15 bases lay between the germline ends. The CDR3 totals 13 residues. Germline V gene lookup returns CDR1 MNHNS and CDR2 SASEGT. CDR3 sequence reads: CASRDGGLGTQYF. CDR3 sequence (DNA): TGTGCCAGCAGAGACGGGGGCTTGGGGACCCAGTACTTC.

This clone occurred once. Germline is not matched at one junction end, which may reflect a read error. The chain carries TRBV11-2 and TRBJ2-7; 11 bases align to TRBD2. The CDR3 is 14 amino acids. CDR1 is SGHAT and CDR2 is FQNNGV in the germline V gene. CDR3 sequence reads: CASRLAGGFYEQYF. The CDR3 nucleotides are TGTGCCAGCAGGTTAGCGGGAGGGTTCTACGAGCAGTACTTC.